The 23 T cell receptor beta chains given below trace back to one sample, sequenced in a study of cytomegalovirus exposure and HLA in healthy donors. With 60 Vbeta and 13 Jbeta primers, the PCR was carried out. TCRdb keeps only in-frame clones here, not all; method: immunoSEQ multiplex PCR. The data show 120,000 or so clones, with 70% to 85% seen just once and about 1.8% held by the top ten. The specimen was PBMCs. The receptor set was obtained from a man aged 18 to 29 in good health and CMV-seronegative.

The chain employs TRBV6-4 and TRBJ1-1; 7 bases map to TRBD1. Germline V lookup: CDR1 MRHNA, CDR2 SNTAGT. V shed 10 bases and J 1 base; nucleotides not matched to a gene: 12. The CDR3 has 15 amino acids. CDR3 residues: CATNEQGPQNTEAFF. As DNA, the CDR3 is TGTGCCACAAACGAACAGGGGCCCCAGAACACTGAAGCTTTCTTT.

This clone was recorded once. This chain connects TRBV11-2 to TRBJ2-3; the match to TRBD2 covers 8 bases. The CDR3 loop spans 15 amino acids. Trimming removed 5 bases from V and 4 bases from J; junction bases left unmatched: 8. The germline V gene encodes CDR1 SGHAT and CDR2 FQNNGV. The CDR3 sequence: CASSAPRGVADTQYF. The CDR3 DNA reads TGTGCCAGCAGCGCCCCGCGGGGGGTCGCAGATACGCAGTATTTT. The entire variable domain, with the rest obtained from reference TRBV11-2 and TRBJ2-3, is as follows: EAGVAQSPRYKIIEKRQSVAFWCNPISGHATLYWYQQILGQGPKLLIQFQNNGVVDDSQLPKDRFSAERLKGVDSTLKIQPAKLEDSAVYLCASSAPRGVADTQYFGPGTRLTVL.

The rearrangement joins TRBV15 to TRBJ1-4, with 8 bases aligning to TRBD1. The CDR3 contains 14 residues. J was trimmed by 4 bases and V by 6 bases; bases with no gene match: 4. Per germline, CDR1 LNHNV and CDR2 YYDKDF (reference sequence). CDR3 in amino acids: CATSTGGGNEKLFF. The CDR3 bases are TGTGCCACCAGTACAGGGGGTGGTAATGAAAAACTGTTTTTT.

The chain carries TRBV19 and TRBJ2-7; TRBD1 matches 9 bases. Trimming at V came to 5 bases and at J to 6 bases, leaving 11 bases not matched to a gene. Germline V gives CDR1 LNHDA, CDR2 SQIVND (reference sequence). The CDR3 has 15 amino acids. The CDR3 loop reads CASSWSDRGGTEQYF. The CDR3 DNA is TGTGCCAGTAGTTGGTCGGACAGGGGTGGTACCGAGCAGTACTTC.

V gene TRBV6-5 combines with J gene TRBJ2-3; 12 bases match TRBD1. Germline CDR1 is MNHEY and CDR2 is SVGAGI. The CDR3 contains 16 residues. The J segment lost 4 bases and the V segment lost 1 base, leaving 3 bases of the junction unmatched. The CDR3 DNA sequence: TGTGCCAGCAGTTACTGGGGGACAGGGGGCGCAGATACGCAGTATTTT. This encodes CASSYWGTGGADTQYF.

The rearrangement links TRBV6-6 to TRBJ1-1; a possible D gene is TRBD1 (6 bases). Per germline, CDR1 MNHNY and CDR2 SVGAGI (reference sequence). Trimming pared 6 bases from V and 0 bases from J, leaving 11 bases between. CDR3 size: 14 residues. The CDR3 spells CASRTGTLNTEAFF. As DNA, the CDR3 is TGTGCCAGCAGGACCGGGACACTGAACACTGAAGCTTTCTTT.

The chain is built from TRBV5-6 and TRBJ2-2, with 8 bases fitting TRBD1. Trimming took 4 bases from V and 4 from J; bases not matched to a gene: 9. The CDR3 consists of 16 residues. Germline V lookup: CDR1 SGHDT, CDR2 YYEEEE. The CDR3, as DNA: TGTGCCAGCAGCATATTTCGACAGGGGTCCACCGGGGAGCTGTTTTTT. It codes for CASSIFRQGSTGELFF.

The chain is built from TRBV1 and TRBJ1-2. TRBV1 is a pseudogene. This CDR3 contains 14 residues. The CDR3 is CTSSHPRRVRGYTF. CDR3 in DNA: TGCACCAGCAGCCACCCTAGGAGGGTGCGGGGCTACACCTTC.

V usage is TRBV10-3 and J usage is TRBJ2-1; TRBD2 agrees at 16 bases. V gave up 7 bases and J gave up 0 bases; unmatched junction bases: 9. Per germline, CDR1 ENHRY and CDR2 SYGVKD. This CDR3 contains 19 residues. Here the CDR3 DNA reads TGTGCCATCACCCCGGGACTAGCGGGGGGGACTCTCTCCTACAATGAGCAGTTCTTC. Translated, it gives CAITPGLAGGTLSYNEQFF.

This clone was seen a single time. The CDR3 region is CASSGGLLETQYF. CDR3 DNA sequence: TGTGCCAGCAGCGGAGGCCTCCTGGAGACCCAGTACTTC. The chain is built from TRBV9 and TRBJ2-5; D unclear. Trimming left V 3 bases short and J 5 bases short, with 11 bases between. Germline V gene lookup returns CDR1 SGDLS and CDR2 YYNGEE. The CDR3 consists of 13 residues.

The V gene is TRBV7-3, the J gene TRBJ2-2; D unclear. V lost 5 bases to trimming and J lost 4 bases, with 8 bases between them. This CDR3 is 13 amino acids long. In germline, CDR1 is SGHTA, CDR2 FQGTGA. CDR3 nucleotide sequence: TGTGCCAGCAGCCGCACGGGCACCGGGGAGCTGTTTTTT. Its translation is CASSRTGTGELFF.

The chain recombines TRBV7-3 with TRBJ2-1; tentatively, D is TRBD2 (6 bases). From germline, CDR1 is SGHTA and CDR2 FQGTGA. V lost 5 bases and J lost 9, with 17 bases in between. The CDR3 has 14 residues. The CDR3 loop reads CASSPLAPFSEQFF. CDR3 nucleotides: TGTGCCAGCAGCCCACTAGCCCCCTTTAGTGAGCAGTTCTTC.

J is TRBJ2-5 and V is TRBV7-2, with D maybe TRBD1 (5 bases). Germline V gives CDR1 SGHTA, CDR2 FQGNSA. V dropped 1 base and J dropped 12 bases, with 15 bases sitting between them. The CDR3 consists of 13 residues. As DNA, the CDR3 is TGTGCCAGCAGCTTAGGTTTCTTCGGCAGGGAGTACTTC. It translates to CASSLGFFGREYF.

This chain connects TRBV13 to TRBJ1-6; 7 bases line up with TRBD1. The CDR3 runs to 11 residues. The germline V gene encodes CDR1 PRHDT and CDR2 FYEKMQ (reference sequence). V was pared by 6 bases and J by 13 bases, with 3 bases of the junction left unmatched. The CDR3 loop is CASRNRGPLHF. Here the CDR3 DNA reads TGTGCCAGCAGAAACAGGGGCCCCCTCCACTTT.

V is TRBV18 and J is TRBJ1-4; D is undetermined. V was cut by 3 bases and J by 0 bases, with 8 bases left in between. The CDR3 extends over 15 amino acids. The V gene's germline CDR1 is KGHSH and CDR2 LQKENI. CDR3 sequence reads: CASSPRRTTNEKLFF. As DNA, the CDR3 is TGTGCCAGCTCACCTAGGCGGACAACTAATGAAAAACTGTTTTTT. The complete variable domain, with remaining parts taken from reference TRBV18 and TRBJ1-4, reads NAGVMQNPRHLVRRRGQEARLRCSPMKGHSHVYWYRQLPEEGLKFMVYLQKENIIDESGMPKERFSAEFPKEGPSILRIQQVVRGDSAAYFCASSPRRTTNEKLFFGSGTQLSVL.

The chain employs TRBV7-2 and TRBJ2-1; D is possibly TRBD1 (6 bases). Germline loops: CDR1 SGHTA, CDR2 FQGNSA. Trimming shortened V by 5 bases and J by 15 bases, and 17 bases separated the two germline ends. The CDR3 is made up of 12 amino acids. The CDR3 reads CASSLPGQGLFF. CDR3 DNA sequence: TGTGCCAGCAGCCTCCCGGGGCAGGGGCTGTTCTTC.

This clone has more than one count but fewer than ten. The chain combines TRBV5-1 with TRBJ2-1; possibly TRBD2 for D (5 bases). The ends were cut back, 0 bases at V and 7 bases at J, with 17 bases in the middle. The CDR3 sequence is 16 residues long. Germline V gene sequence: CDR1 SGHRS, CDR2 YFSETQ. As DNA, the CDR3 is TGCGCCAGCAGCTTGGCGAGCGGCGGATACATGAATGAGCAGTTCTTC. The encoded protein is CASSLASGGYMNEQFF.

This rearrangement joins TRBV5-4 to TRBJ2-7; 9 positions agree with TRBD2. Germline CDR1 SGHNT, CDR2 YYREEE (reference sequence). Trimming took 3 bases from V and 5 from J; bases not matched to a gene: 9. The CDR3 contains 15 residues. DNA of the CDR3: TGTGCCAGCAGCTCCCTCGGACTAGCGTCGAACGAGCAGTACTTC. Translation gives CASSSLGLASNEQYF.

This chain connects TRBV10-2 to TRBJ1-5; the D gene is possibly TRBD1 (5 bases). The germline V gene has CDR1 WSHSY and CDR2 SAAADI. Trimming removed 0 bases from V and 4 bases from J, with 10 bases in between. The length of the CDR3 is 15 residues. DNA for the CDR3: TGCGCCAGCAGTGAGTCGGTGGCAGGGAATCAGCCCCAGCATTTT. Translation gives CASSESVAGNQPQHF.

This rearrangement joins TRBV6-1 to TRBJ2-7, with TRBD1 matching 8 bases. This CDR3 has 14 amino acids. The germline CDR1 and CDR2 sequences are MNHNS and SASEGT. J was trimmed by 5 bases and V by 3 bases; bases with no gene match: 6. CDR3 residues: CASSDRTGLHEQYF. The CDR3 DNA is TGTGCCAGCAGTGACCGGACAGGGCTCCACGAGCAGTACTTC.

V gene TRBV7-9 combines with J gene TRBJ1-2; D not resolved. CDR3 size: 13 residues. V lost 1 base and J 7 bases, leaving 10 bases between the germline ends. Germline V gene sequence: CDR1 SEHNR, CDR2 FQNEAQ (reference sequence). The CDR3 coding sequence is TGTGCCAGCAGCTTAGGTCAGGTCTTTGGCTACACCTTC. It yields the protein CASSLGQVFGYTF.

CDR3 protein: CASSPRASETDTQYF. Written as DNA, the CDR3 is TGTGCCAGCTCACCAAGGGCTAGCGAAACAGATACGCAGTATTTT. The chain uses TRBV18 and TRBJ2-3; tentative D call: TRBD2 (6 bases). This CDR3 region has 15 residues. From germline, CDR1 is KGHSH and CDR2 LQKENI. V lost 2 bases and J 3 bases, leaving 12 bases between the germline ends.

This clone came up a few times. The V call is TRBV4-2, the J call TRBJ2-1, with TRBD2 matching 10 bases. V dropped 3 bases and J dropped 4; count of bases not matched to a gene: 3. The CDR3 extends over 15 amino acids. Germline V gives CDR1 LGHNA, CDR2 YNFKEQ. CDR3 nucleotides: TGTGCCAGCAGCCATTCTAGCGGGGGTTACAATGAGCAGTTCTTC. It is translated as CASSHSSGGYNEQFF.